This record looks at one T cell receptor beta chain sequence and its context. What it binds is not known. Being one base from a much bigger clone, this may be a read error. Using RNA transcripts as the source, TCR beta CDR3 regions were amplified. The TCR CDR3 was amplified in a first-round RT-PCR using the HTBI primer set. One entry per CDR3 protein results from TCRdb running MiXCR on the multiplex PCR reads. Of about 570,000 distinct CDR3 sequences listed, around 15% are singletons. This specimen belongs to a study of T cells in Graves' hyperthyroidism and ophthalmopathy. Overall study findings and caveats: Most clonotypes expanded in thyroid above 0.001 were likewise present in blood.

Diagnoses were made from clinical symptoms, serum measures (thyroxine and TRAb), thyroid ultrasound and orbital computed tomography. Material: blood. The receptor was derived from a woman between 40 and 50 years old with Graves' hyperthyroidism.

This CDR3 reads CASSLVSGLAGREQYF. As DNA, the CDR3 is TGTGCCAGCAGCTTGGTCTCGGGCCTAGCGGGACGTGAGCAGTACTTC. V usage is TRBV5-6 and J usage is TRBJ2-7; TRBD2 matches at 9 bases. V lost 0 bases to trimming and J lost 7 bases; unmatched junction nucleotides: 11. This CDR3 is built from 16 residues. Germline CDR1 reads SGHDT; CDR2 reads YYEEEE.